A selection of T cell receptor beta chains follows, all from one sample in a study of identical twins. TCRdb processed the 5' RACE reads anew with MiXCR; each CDR3 protein has one entry. Here the sample spans approximately 220,000 distinct CDR3 sequences, more than 6.5% being singletons. These data were also filed under a second study, of yellow fever vaccine responses in identical twins.

Sequencing input: memory (CD45RO+) T cells sorted from blood. All receptors come from a woman aged 18-29 years in good health. The conserved cysteine and the conserved F or W are not part of the CDR3 here. A D gene is named only where the DNA matches it firmly.

>-|TRBJ2-3|TRBV20-1
SASGTVSTDTQY
>-|TRBJ2-6|TRBV6-2/TRBV6-3
ASLGFSGANVLT
>-|TRBJ2-6|TRBV20-1
SARELRGWANVLT
>-|TRBJ2-1|TRBV7-7
ASSLVPKGHNEQF
>-|TRBJ2-4|TRBV15
ATSRVAQNIQY
>-|TRBJ2-1|TRBV3-1
ASSQSQRGHNEQF
>-|TRBJ2-5|TRBV30
AWSVELGQIQETQY
>-|TRBJ2-6|TRBV11-2
ASSLESQNSGANVLT
>-|TRBJ2-3|TRBV6-1
ASILDAGGVTQY
>-|TRBJ2-7|TRBV10-1
ASSERVTYEQY
>-|TRBJ2-5|TRBV5-1
ASSPGQTQETQY
>-|TRBJ2-1|TRBV7-9
ASSSGLNEQF
>TRBD2|TRBJ2-1|TRBV5-1
ASSSSGRAKDEQF
>TRBD2|TRBJ2-1|TRBV24-1
ATSGTSYNEQF
>TRBD2|TRBJ2-5|TRBV20-1
SARDRGGRAGGETQY
>-|TRBJ2-7|TRBV12-3/TRBV12-4
ASSSHTSSYEQY
>TRBD2|TRBJ2-1|TRBV5-1
ASSWTSGKAYNEQF
>-|TRBJ2-5|TRBV7-2
ASSAAGGQPETQY
>-|TRBJ1-5|TRBV12-1
ASSLRVSVYSNQPQH
>-|TRBJ1-1|TRBV7-9
ASIGSGLNTEAF
>TRBD1|TRBJ1-5|TRBV7-2
ASSLKGTGTQPQH
>-|TRBJ1-1|TRBV7-2
ASRFRSVESEAF
>TRBD2|TRBJ2-7|TRBV11-2
ASSPRVRGDEQY
>-|TRBJ2-2|TRBV4-3
ASSQELGDTGELF
>TRBD2|TRBJ2-4|TRBV12-3/TRBV12-4
AISSLAGVWGGAKNIQY
>-|TRBJ1-2|TRBV29-1
SVSGAGNYGYT
>TRBD1|TRBJ1-2|TRBV12-3/TRBV12-4
ASRLGQQNYGYT
>-|TRBJ1-1|TRBV12-3/TRBV12-4
ASSLRSGTEAF
>-|TRBJ2-6|TRBV7-9
ASSLDGSQSGANVLT
>TRBD1|TRBJ2-1|TRBV20-1
SAGQGNEQF
>TRBD1|TRBJ1-1|TRBV7-9
ASSLETGRNTEAF
>-|TRBJ1-2|TRBV7-8
ASSLDAWSGYT
>-|TRBJ2-6|TRBV19
ASSVKLEANVLT
>-|TRBJ2-7|TRBV28
ASSPPAVTYEQY
>TRBD1|TRBJ1-1|TRBV28
ATREGAGTEAF
>-|TRBJ2-3|TRBV27
ASTRSRGYGTDTQY
>TRBD1|TRBJ2-3|TRBV5-4
ASSPIRTGGTDTQY
>TRBD1|TRBJ1-1|TRBV28
ASNPSGTANTEAF
>TRBD2|TRBJ2-1|TRBV12-3/TRBV12-4
ASARTSGYNKQF
>-|TRBJ2-1|TRBV3-1
ASSQSDVGVV
>-|TRBJ1-4|TRBV5-4
ASSTQGTNEKLF
>-|TRBJ2-7|TRBV7-9
ASIGGLSSHEQY
>TRBD1|TRBJ1-2|TRBV10-3
AISDQGAVT
>-|TRBJ1-2|TRBV7-9
ASSIRGGYT
>TRBD2|TRBJ2-7|TRBV5-1
ASSLEGRAGVVQDEQY
>TRBD1|TRBJ2-1|TRBV5-1
ASSLSGQGYTNEQF
>-|TRBJ2-1|TRBV5-1
ASSSLGAGSSNEQF
>TRBD1|TRBJ1-5|TRBV20-1
SGGQGGNQPQH
>TRBD2|TRBJ2-7|TRBV27
ASSRTSGRTSSDSY
>TRBD2|TRBJ2-5|TRBV28
ASSSNRLAGGPETQY
>TRBD2|TRBJ2-1|TRBV27
ASSLSGRGESSYNEQF
>-|TRBJ1-2|TRBV7-9
ASISSGEVRKGYT
>-|TRBJ2-2|TRBV29-1
SVALRGLPNTGELF
>-|TRBJ2-7|TRBV20-1
SARGVVANSYEQY
>TRBD1|TRBJ1-5|TRBV6-1
ASSEDAGGWQPQH
>-|TRBJ2-3|TRBV19
ASSIWGDTQY
>-|TRBJ2-4|TRBV29-1
SVLLAKNIQY
>TRBD1|TRBJ2-3|TRBV6-1
ASSPPGQGADTQY
>TRBD1|TRBJ1-2|TRBV6-1
ASSDENRGNYGYT
>-|TRBJ1-1|TRBV19
ASSTRGQKAF